The 28 T cell receptor beta chains presented below share a single source sample, sequenced in a study of T cell responses to AZD1222 COVID-19 vaccine. Repertoires were generated with immunoSEQ multiplex PCR, while TCRdb's copy carries only in-frame clones and drops some. The sample yields roughly 120,000 clones, 88% seen once. The sample here was peripheral blood, taken on day 0 of AZD1222 vaccination. The source is an adult in good health.

The chain is built from TRBV6-5 and TRBJ2-5, with D tentatively TRBD2 (6 bases). CDR3 length equals 13 residues. Germline V gene lookup returns CDR1 MNHEY and CDR2 SVGAGI. Trimming shortened V by 6 bases and J by 4 bases, and 12 bases separated the two germline ends. CDR3 sequence: CASSRLGGETQYF. As DNA, the CDR3 is TGTGCCAGCAGCCGCCTGGGGGGAGAGACCCAGTACTTC.

CDR3: CASSLDLTDTQYF. The CDR3 DNA reads TGTGCCAGCAGCTTAGACCTGACAGATACGCAGTATTTT. This chain uses TRBV11-2 with TRBJ2-3; the D is unclear. V dropped 0 bases and J dropped 3 bases, with 4 bases sitting between them. CDR1 and CDR2 (germline): SGHAT, FQNNGV. CDR3 size: 13 residues.

The chain carries TRBV10-3 and TRBJ2-1; possibly TRBD2 for D (7 bases). V lost 0 bases and J 8 bases, leaving 20 bases between the germline ends. Germline V gene data show CDR1 as ENHRY and CDR2 as SYGVKD. The CDR3 extends over 17 amino acids. The chain's CDR3 is CAISESKGLGGWDEQFF. The CDR3 region has the DNA TGTGCCATCAGTGAGTCAAAAGGACTAGGGGGTTGGGATGAGCAGTTCTTC.

CDR3 in DNA: TGTGCCAGCAGCAAAAGCCCACAAGGGGGGACGGGCTACGAGCAGTACTTC. This gives the protein CASSKSPQGGTGYEQYF. This sequence joins TRBV21-1 and TRBJ2-7. TRBV21-1 is flagged as a pseudogene. This CDR3 is 17 amino acids long.

The CDR3 nucleotides read TGCGCCAGCAGTGCGTCTACGGGAAAGGAGACAGGGGGAAGCAATCAGCCCCAGCATTTT. It is translated as CASSASTGKETGGSNQPQHF. The chain is built from TRBV10-1 and TRBJ1-5; TRBD1 matches 9 bases. Germline CDR1 WNHNN, CDR2 SYGVQD (reference sequence). With V trimmed by 4 bases and J by 1 base, 17 bases remained unmatched. The CDR3 runs 20 residues.

The chain combines TRBV6-5 with TRBJ1-1; D uncertain. The CDR3 extends over 14 amino acids. CDR1 and CDR2 (germline): MNHEY, SVGAGI. Deletions cut 7 bases from V and 0 bases from J, with 12 bases between. CDR3 loop: CASTEPGMNTEAFF. In DNA form, the CDR3 reads TGTGCCAGCACCGAACCGGGGATGAACACTGAAGCTTTCTTT.

This clone was seen once. This chain links TRBV7-6 with TRBJ1-4; D might be TRBD1 (5 bases). Between the trimmed V and J ends, which lost 1 base and 0 bases, there was a span of 18 bases. Looked up from germline, CDR1 is SGHVS and CDR2 is FNYEAQ. This CDR3 spans 19 amino acids. In DNA, the CDR3 is TGTGCCAGCAGCTTAGTTCCAGGGAGCTCACTTTCAACTAATGAAAAACTGTTTTTT. Translating it yields CASSLVPGSSLSTNEKLFF.

The genes are TRBV29-1 and TRBJ2-7; D is perhaps TRBD2 (5 bases). The CDR3 is made up of 12 amino acids. Germline V gene lookup returns CDR1 SQVTM and CDR2 ANQGSEA. V was shortened by 3 bases and J by 1 base, with 7 bases between the two germline ends. The CDR3 is CSVETISYEQYF. Written as DNA, the CDR3 is TGCAGCGTTGAGACTATTTCCTACGAGCAGTACTTC.

This chain joins TRBV9 and TRBJ1-1; tentative D call: TRBD1 (5 bases). Germline V CDR1 and CDR2: SGDLS, YYNGEE. CDR3 length: 17 amino acids. V lost 4 bases to trimming and J lost 4 bases, with 23 bases between them. CDR3 loop: CASSPPRQGPLGTEAFF. DNA for the CDR3: TGTGCCAGCAGCCCGCCCCGCCAGGGACCCCTAGGCACTGAAGCTTTCTTT.

This chain uses TRBV2 with TRBJ2-1; D gene uncertain. V was pared by 1 base and J by 10 bases, with 2 bases between. CDR3 size: 10 residues. CDR1 SNHLY and CDR2 FYNNEI come from the germline V gene. The CDR3 DNA follows: TGTGCCAGCAGTGAAGGGGAGCAGTTCTTC. This gives the protein CASSEGEQFF. The whole variable domain, filled in from reference TRBV2 and TRBJ2-1, reads EPEVTQTPSHQVTQMGQEVILRCVPISNHLYFYWYRQILGQKVEFLVSFYNNEISEKSEIFDDQFSVERPDGSNFTLKIRSTKLEDSAMYFCASSEGEQFFGPGTRLTVL.

V and J are TRBV11-2 and TRBJ1-3; maybe TRBD1 (5 bases). CDR1 and CDR2 from the germline V gene are SGHAT and FQNNGV. CDR3 size: 16 residues. V shed 5 bases and J shed 0 bases, with 14 bases lying between them. CDR3 in DNA: TGTGCCAGCAGCCTACAGGACGGCCGCTCTGGAAACACCATATATTTT. Translated, it gives CASSLQDGRSGNTIYF. The full variable domain, in which reference TRBV11-2 and TRBJ1-3 provide the parts outside the CDR3, is EAGVAQSPRYKIIEKRQSVAFWCNPISGHATLYWYQQILGQGPKLLIQFQNNGVVDDSQLPKDRFSAERLKGVDSTLKIQPAKLEDSAVYLCASSLQDGRSGNTIYFGEGSWLTVV.

The chain joins TRBV30 to TRBJ1-4, with D tentatively TRBD1 (5 bases). Germline CDR1 is GTSNPN and CDR2 is SVGIG (reference sequence). This CDR3 is built from 13 residues. V lost 2 bases and J lost 5, with 9 bases in between. The CDR3, as DNA: TGTGCCTGGAGTAGGGGTAACAATGAAAAACTGTTTTTT. Residues: CAWSRGNNEKLFF.

V gene TRBV7-2 combines with J gene TRBJ2-3; 11 bases map to TRBD2. Germline V gives CDR1 SGHTA, CDR2 FQGNSA. Trimming at V came to 4 bases and at J to 4 bases, leaving 4 bases not matched to a gene. The CDR3 totals 15 residues. The CDR3 DNA reads as TGTGCCAGCAGCTCACTAGCGGGGGCGGCAGATACGCAGTATTTT. Translated: CASSSLAGAADTQYF.

J is TRBJ1-1 and V is TRBV3-1 (or the pseudogene TRBV3-2), with no clear D. The CDR3 has 13 residues. CDR1 is LGHDT, CDR2 YNNKEL, per germline (reference sequence). V was cut by 6 bases and J by 3 bases, with 11 bases left in between. CDR3 nucleotides: TGTGCCAGCAGTTTCGACGGCGACACTGAAGCTTTCTTT. This encodes CASSFDGDTEAFF.

This rearrangement joins TRBV11-2 to TRBJ2-2, with a possible D match to TRBD1 (6 bases). V lost 6 bases, J lost 4 bases, and 21 bases lay in between. The CDR3 is 17 residues long. CDR1 and CDR2 from the germline V gene are SGHAT and FQNNGV. The CDR3 DNA is TGTGCCAGCAGTGGCAGGACAGCTATACGAGGCACCGGGGAGCTGTTTTTT. Its translation is CASSGRTAIRGTGELFF.

The V gene is TRBV5-1, the J gene TRBJ2-5; D is ambiguous. The CDR3 spans 13 residues. Germline V CDR1 and CDR2: SGHRS, YFSETQ. Trimming cost V 0 bases and J 4 bases, with 7 bases left between them. The CDR3 region is CASSLALGETQYF. CDR3 nucleotides: TGCGCCAGCAGCTTGGCCTTGGGAGAGACCCAGTACTTC.

Only a few counts were recorded for this clone. This chain links TRBV9 with TRBJ2-3, with a tentative D call TRBD2 (6 bases). V lost 4 bases and J lost 0, with 9 bases in between. Germline V gives CDR1 SGDLS, CDR2 YYNGEE. This CDR3 region has 14 residues. The DNA for the CDR3 is TGTGCCAGCAGCCCCGGGGGTAGCACAGATACGCAGTATTTT. Translated, it gives CASSPGGSTDTQYF.

The V call is TRBV5-4, the J call TRBJ2-2; unclear D gene. Germline values: CDR1 SGHNT, CDR2 YYREEE (reference sequence). The V and J ends lost 7 bases and 2 bases respectively, with 9 bases between them. The CDR3 has 13 amino acids. The CDR3 region is CASESQNTGELFF. As DNA, the CDR3 is TGTGCCAGCGAGTCGCAAAACACCGGGGAGCTGTTTTTT.

The chain recombines TRBV19 with TRBJ1-6; 10 bases line up with TRBD1. This CDR3 region has 12 residues. V shed 9 bases and J 10 bases; nucleotides not matched to a gene: 3. Germline V CDR1 and CDR2: LNHDA, SQIVND (reference sequence). As DNA, the CDR3 is TGTGCCAGCGGACAGGGGGAATCACCCCTCCACTTT. Amino acids: CASGQGESPLHF.

The chain uses TRBV5-1 and TRBJ1-2; the D gene is possibly TRBD1 (5 bases). With 5 bases removed from V and 0 bases from J, the gap between germline ends came to 11 bases. CDR1 is SGHRS, CDR2 YFSETQ, per germline. CDR3 length equals 14 residues. The CDR3, as DNA: TGCGCCAGCAGGCGGGACCCAGCTAACTATGGCTACACCTTC. It is translated as CASRRDPANYGYTF.

This clone has only a few counts. V and J are TRBV28 and TRBJ1-1, with no clear D. CDR3 length equals 11 residues. The V gene lost 8 bases and the J gene lost 10 bases, with 14 bases spanning the gap. CDR1 and CDR2 from the germline V gene are MDHEN and SYDVKM. CDR3 coding DNA: TGTGCCAGCGGCTACAGATTAGGAGCTTTCTTT. Protein product: CASGYRLGAFF.

The chain has TRBV7-2 and TRBJ2-7; 12 bases align to TRBD2. V lost 5 bases, J lost 3 bases, and 5 bases stayed unmatched. The CDR3 runs to 15 residues. Germline CDR1 is SGHTA and CDR2 is FQGNSA. CDR3 coding DNA: TGTGCCAGCAGCCCTACTAGCGGGAGGAACTACGAGCAGTACTTC. This translates into CASSPTSGRNYEQYF.

The J gene is TRBJ1-2, the V gene TRBV19; D is undetermined. The germline V and J ends were trimmed by 4 bases and 7 bases, with 13 bases remaining between them. There are 13 residues in the CDR3. CDR1 is LNHDA and CDR2 is SQIVND in the germline V gene (reference sequence). CDR3 in amino acids: CASSRGGGPGYTF. The CDR3, as DNA: TGTGCCAGTAGTAGAGGCGGAGGGCCTGGCTACACCTTC.

This clone was observed once. This sequence joins TRBV5-1 and TRBJ2-1; 14 bases match TRBD2. The CDR3 runs to 15 residues. Per the germline V gene, CDR1 is SGHRS and CDR2 is YFSETQ. Trimming took 3 bases from V and 10 from J; bases not matched to a gene: 6. CDR3 bases: TGCGCCAGCAGCTCAGGGACTAGCGGGAGTGAGGAGCAGTTCTTC. Translation: CASSSGTSGSEEQFF.

In regard to this clone: The same CDR3 is also encoded by other DNA sequences in this sample. The rearrangement links TRBV5-1 to TRBJ1-4; the D is unclear. Trimming pared 0 bases from V and 5 bases from J, leaving 8 bases between. Germline V gene lookup returns CDR1 SGHRS and CDR2 YFSETQ. The CDR3 is 14 residues long. The CDR3 sequence: CASSLDSTNEKLFF. In nucleotides, the CDR3 is TGCGCCAGCAGCTTGGACAGTACCAATGAAAAACTGTTTTTT.

The chain has TRBV10-3 and TRBJ1-2; a possible D gene is TRBD1 (5 bases). V lost 4 bases, J lost 2 bases, and 8 bases lay in between. The length of the CDR3 is 13 residues. The germline V gene has CDR1 ENHRY and CDR2 SYGVKD. The CDR3 reads CAISAEGNYGYTF. The CDR3 DNA follows: TGTGCCATCAGTGCTGAGGGGAACTATGGCTACACCTTC.

The chain is built from TRBV28 and TRBJ1-5, with D possibly being TRBD1 (6 bases). CDR1 is MDHEN, CDR2 SYDVKM, per germline. The length of the CDR3 is 17 residues. V lost 7 bases to trimming and J lost 6 bases, with 25 bases between them. CDR3 sequence reads: CASTNPGARARGQPQHF. In DNA form, the CDR3 reads TGTGCCAGCACCAACCCAGGGGCCAGGGCGAGGGGTCAGCCCCAGCATTTT.

The chain carries TRBV6-5 and TRBJ1-2, with 7 bases identical to TRBD1. The CDR3 runs to 15 residues. The germline V gene encodes CDR1 MNHEY and CDR2 SVGAGI. The trim removed 6 bases at V and 4 bases at J, leaving 11 bases unmatched. The CDR3 here is CASRTAGTEGYGYTF. As DNA, the CDR3 is TGTGCCAGCAGAACCGCCGGGACAGAGGGCTATGGCTACACCTTC.